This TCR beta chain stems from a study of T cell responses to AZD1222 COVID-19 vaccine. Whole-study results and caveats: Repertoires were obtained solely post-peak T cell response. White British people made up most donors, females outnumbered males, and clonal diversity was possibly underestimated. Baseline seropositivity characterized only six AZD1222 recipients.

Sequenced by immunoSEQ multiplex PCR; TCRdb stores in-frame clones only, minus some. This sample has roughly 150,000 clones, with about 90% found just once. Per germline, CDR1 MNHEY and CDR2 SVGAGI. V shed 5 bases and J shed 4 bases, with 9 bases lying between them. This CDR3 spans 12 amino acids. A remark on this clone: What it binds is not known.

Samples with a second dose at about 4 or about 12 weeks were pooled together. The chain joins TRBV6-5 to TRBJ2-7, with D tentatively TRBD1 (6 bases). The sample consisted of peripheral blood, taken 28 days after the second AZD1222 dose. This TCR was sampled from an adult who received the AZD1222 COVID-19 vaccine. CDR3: CASSRTVYEQYF. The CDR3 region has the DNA TGTGCCAGCAGTCGGACAGTGTACGAGCAGTACTTC.